This TCR beta chain was sequenced during a study of blood T cell repertoires in COVID-19. Study background: Sources were T cells, B-cell-depleted T cells, or PBMCs; the material itself was cDNA or gDNA.

In the authors' methods: Reference gene primers were amplified, and this amplification served to estimate nucleated cell counts. The data were produced by immunoSEQ multiplex PCR, yet TCRdb's version contains in-frame clones alone and is incomplete. Clone size and V and J calls were adopted from that table, with D and trimming inferred from the DNA. The table has about 200,000 clones, roughly 90% seen once. Germline CDR1 is MNHEY and CDR2 is SVGAGI. CDR3 size: 14 residues. Trimming stripped 2 bases from V and 7 bases from J, with 12 bases between. The specimen was peripheral blood. This TCR was sampled from a woman aged 70-85 years with acute or convalescent COVID-19. The chain uses TRBV6-5 and TRBJ1-5, with a tentative D call TRBD1 (5 bases). The CDR3 region has the DNA TGTGCCAGCAGTTACGGGCGGGGCTGGCAGCCCCAGCATTTT. It specifies CASSYGRGWQPQHF.